In this sample, the clone carrying this T cell receptor (beta chain) turned up many times. Its target is not known. This entry belongs to a study of breast tumors, draining lymph nodes, adjacent tissues. V lost 4 bases and J lost 1, with 13 bases in between. CDR3 size: 16 residues. The V gene's germline CDR1 is SNHLY and CDR2 FYNNEI. Study observations and caveats: That most tumor T cells come from lymph nodes remained unproven. Most tumor T cells seemingly derive from lymph node, then expand in tumor. Compared with basal-like, luminal-like tumors shared significantly more repertoire with nontumor tissue. Compared with lymph nodes, tumors were less diverse; compared with nontumor tissue, more.

TCRdb independently ran MiXCR on the multiplex PCR reads; one entry per CDR3 protein. Among 140,000 to 150,000 distinct CDR3 sequences, approximately 29% were seen once, and the ten largest hold under 2.5%. Axillary draining lymph nodes of breast cancer patients supplied the node samples. The TCR was taken from a female donor with breast cancer. Some clones in this sample may be carry-over from other donors' samples. Sequencing input: axillary lymph node tissue. The V call is TRBV2, the J call TRBJ1-4, with D uncertain. CDR3 coding DNA: TGTGCCAGCAGTGGGGCCATGGGTTTAACTAATGAAAAACTGTTTTTT. Residues: CASSGAMGLTNEKLFF.